These T cell receptor beta chains were read from a single sample in a study of shared clonotypes between healthy human individuals. The repertoire was sequenced with immunoSEQ multiplex PCR; TCRdb's copy has only in-frame clones and lacks some. This sample has more than 2,000,000 clones, with 93% found just once. Sequencing was done on a sample of naive CD4+ T cells from PBMCs. Every receptor here comes from a man between 18 and 29 years old in good health. Some clones in this sample may be carry-over from other donors' samples. Both conserved end residues are part of each CDR3. The D gene is left open where the match is weak.

D gene,J gene,V gene,CDR3 DNA,CDR3 protein
TRBD1,TRBJ2-1,TRBV25-1,TGTGCCAGCAGTGCCCGGACAGGGGGCTCCTACAATGAGCAGTTCTTC,CASSARTGGSYNEQFF
TRBD2,TRBJ2-7,TRBV5-1,TGCGCCAGCAGCTTGGGGAGTAGCGGGAGCACCTTTACCTACGAGCAGTACTTC,CASSLGSSGSTFTYEQYF
TRBD1,TRBJ2-7,TRBV7-3,TGTGCCAGCAGCACTCGGACAGGGGCGGACGAGCAGTACTTC,CASSTRTGADEQYF
TRBD1,TRBJ1-2,TRBV4-1,TGCGCCAGCAGCCAAGATCCGGGACCGGGACAGGGGTCCTCCTTTATATATGGCTACACCTTC,CASSQDPGPGQGSSFIYGYTF
-,TRBJ1-4,TRBV9,TGTGCCAGCAGCCCAGGACATAATTCCGAAAAACTGTTTTTT,CASSPGHNSEKLFF
-,TRBJ1-1,TRBV10-1,TGCGCCAGCAGTGAGTCGACAGGTGAAATTGAAGCTTTCTTT,CASSESTGEIEAFF
-,TRBJ2-7,TRBV28,TGTGCCAGCAGTTCGACAGCATACGAGCAGTACTTC,CASSSTAYEQYF
-,TRBJ2-7,TRBV28,TGTGCCAGCACCGCCTCGCCCGCGGCAGCATCCTACGAGCAGTACTTC,CASTASPAAASYEQYF
-,TRBJ2-1,TRBV2,TGTGCCAGCAGCGTGCTAGGCTATAATGAGCAGTTCTTC,CASSVLGYNEQFF
-,TRBJ2-2,TRBV9,TGTGCCAGCAGCGAAGACCTGCGGGGGCTGGTCGTGGCCGGGGAGCTGTTTTTT,CASSEDLRGLVVAGELFF
TRBD1,TRBJ1-1,TRBV29-1,TGCAGCGTCGAGGACAGGGACACTGAAGCTTTCTTT,CSVEDRDTEAFF
TRBD2,TRBJ2-7,TRBV5-1,TGCGCCAGCAGCTCTCGCCCTCCCGGGGGGAGCTCCTACGAGCAGTACTTC,CASSSRPPGGSSYEQYF
-,TRBJ2-1,TRBV28,TGTGCCAGCAGTGTATCCGGGAGCTACAATGAGCAGTTCTTC,CASSVSGSYNEQFF
-,TRBJ1-1,TRBV29-1,TGCAGCGTTGTCAGGGCAGGAAACACTGAAGCTTTCTTT,CSVVRAGNTEAFF
-,TRBJ2-5,TRBV6-1,TGTGCCAGCAGTTGGGCAATAGGACGTGGACAGACCCAGTACTTC,CASSWAIGRGQTQYF